Following are 17 T cell receptor beta chains from one sample sequenced in a study of a mutant IDH1 vaccine in newly diagnosed glioma (dated by TCRdb to about 2021). Preparation of the library involved the immunoSEQ multiplex PCR assay. Imported from immuneACCESS, the table was reduced by TCRdb to in-frame sequences with V and J called. These copies leave out some clones; in studies compared against another copy, an unresolved V gene accounts for under half, and the cause of the remainder is not known. This sample comprises about 68,000 clones, 75% to 85% of them detected only once. Together, the top ten hold around 8.5% of the sample. What the time point label conveys for this sample: baseline, week 1 (first vaccination visit). The sample's treatment or condition label is to be understood as: pre-vaccination baseline after standard-of-care therapy. The starting material was PBMCs, obtained from a glioma patient treated with radiotherapy, temozolomide or both. The receptor set was obtained from a man aged 45-60 years with glioma.

This clone has a handful of counts. The genes are TRBV29-1 and TRBJ1-3; D unresolved. The CDR3 length is 12 residues. Germline V gene sequence: CDR1 SQVTM, CDR2 ANQGSEA. The V and J ends lost 1 base and 8 bases respectively, with 9 bases between them. The CDR3 DNA reads TGCAGCGTTGAAGCCCCAGTGGACACCATATATTTT. Translated: CSVEAPVDTIYF. Drawing the rest from reference TRBV29-1 and TRBJ1-3, the complete variable domain is SAVISQKPSRDICQRGTSLTIQCQVDSQVTMMFWYRQQPGQSLTLIATANQGSEATYESGFVIDKFPISRPNLTFSTLTVSNMSPEDSSIYLCSVEAPVDTIYFGEGSWLTVV.

V and J are TRBV29-1 and TRBJ1-5; tentatively, D is TRBD1 (5 bases). The CDR3 totals 13 residues. Trimming left V 4 bases short and J 8 bases short, with 15 bases between. Looked up from germline, CDR1 is SQVTM and CDR2 is ANQGSEA. The CDR3: CSVGSTSREPQHF. The CDR3 DNA reads as TGCAGCGTTGGGAGCACTTCCAGGGAGCCCCAGCATTTT.

The rearrangement joins TRBV2 to TRBJ1-6, with a tentative D call TRBD1 (5 bases). The CDR3 has 16 residues. Germline V gene sequence: CDR1 SNHLY, CDR2 FYNNEI. The germline V and J ends were trimmed by 1 base and 7 bases, with 14 bases remaining between them. The CDR3 nucleotides read TGTGCCAGCAGTGAAGAATCGACAGTCCCGAATTCACCCCTCCACTTT. Translated, it gives CASSEESTVPNSPLHF.

V gene TRBV7-2 combines with J gene TRBJ2-1; 10 bases agree with TRBD2. Germline values: CDR1 SGHTA, CDR2 FQGNSA. V was pared by 5 bases and J by 8 bases, with 3 bases of the junction left unmatched. The CDR3 runs 13 residues. The CDR3 here is CASSRTSGDEQFF. As DNA, the CDR3 is TGTGCCAGCAGCCGGACTAGCGGAGATGAGCAGTTCTTC.

This chain links TRBV19 with TRBJ1-6, with TRBD1 identical over 8 bases. This CDR3 contains 14 residues. In germline, CDR1 is LNHDA, CDR2 SQIVND (reference sequence). Unmatched junction bases numbered 4, after V lost 5 bases and J lost 7 bases. CDR3 loop: CASSEDRGNSPLHF. CDR3 DNA sequence: TGTGCCAGTAGTGAAGACAGGGGCAATTCACCCCTCCACTTT.

The chain recombines TRBV4-3 with TRBJ1-2; D is unresolved. This CDR3 is 15 amino acids long. Trimming took off 4 bases at V and 0 bases at J, with 12 bases between the two ends. The V gene's germline CDR1 is LGHNA and CDR2 YSLEER. The CDR3 here is CASSPQRQANYGYTF. DNA for the CDR3: TGCGCCAGCAGCCCACAGCGGCAGGCTAACTATGGCTACACCTTC.

J is TRBJ1-1 and V is TRBV7-8; D call uncertain. This CDR3 has 12 amino acids. The germline V and J ends were trimmed by 1 base and 4 bases, with 4 bases remaining between them. The germline gives CDR1 SGHVS, CDR2 FQNEAQ. The CDR3 here is CASSLVSTEAFF. The CDR3 DNA is TGTGCCAGCAGCTTAGTTAGCACTGAAGCTTTCTTT.

The rearrangement joins TRBV5-4 to TRBJ1-1, with D hard to call. In germline, CDR1 is SGHNT, CDR2 YYREEE (reference sequence). The CDR3 has 13 amino acids. The germline V and J ends were trimmed by 5 bases and 1 base, with 9 bases remaining between them. As DNA, the CDR3 is TGTGCCAGCAGGCCTCGGGAGAACACTGAAGCTTTCTTT. This gives the protein CASRPRENTEAFF.

V usage is TRBV5-1 and J usage is TRBJ2-1; D gene ambiguous. The CDR3 extends over 14 amino acids. Trimming took 0 bases from V and 3 from J, leaving 7 bases between them. CDR1 is SGHRS, CDR2 YFSETQ, per germline. The CDR3 region is CASSLGQVYNEQFF. Here the CDR3 DNA reads TGCGCCAGCAGCTTGGGTCAGGTCTACAATGAGCAGTTCTTC.

The chain recombines TRBV7-2 with TRBJ2-7; no definite D call. V lost 6 bases to trimming and J lost 6 bases, with 15 bases between them. CDR1 is SGHTA, CDR2 FQGNSA, per germline. The CDR3 runs to 13 residues. CDR3 sequence: CASSFLPASEQYF. In nucleotides, the CDR3 is TGTGCCAGCAGTTTCTTACCCGCGAGCGAGCAGTACTTC.

The chain uses TRBV5-1 and TRBJ2-3; D is perhaps TRBD2 (7 bases). V lost 0 bases, J lost 4 bases, and 12 bases lay in between. This CDR3 contains 15 residues. CDR1 SGHRS and CDR2 YFSETQ come from the germline V gene. CDR3 amino acids: CASSLVGGRPDTQYF. The DNA for the CDR3 is TGCGCCAGCAGCTTGGTGGGGGGGCGACCAGATACGCAGTATTTT. Full variable domain (missing parts from reference TRBV5-1 and TRBJ2-3): KAGVTQTPRYLIKTRGQQVTLSCSPISGHRSVSWYQQTPGQGLQFLFEYFSETQRNKGNFPGRFSGRQFSNSRSEMNVSTLELGDSALYLCASSLVGGRPDTQYFGPGTRLTVL.

The J gene is TRBJ1-2, the V gene TRBV6-1, with a possible D match to TRBD1 (6 bases). The germline V gene has CDR1 MNHNS and CDR2 SASEGT. The CDR3 is 14 amino acids. Trimming took 6 bases from V and 5 from J, leaving 16 bases between them. The CDR3 region is CASRNREPLYGYTF. The CDR3 DNA sequence: TGTGCCAGCAGGAACAGGGAACCCTTGTATGGCTACACCTTC.

V and J are TRBV2 and TRBJ1-6, with D perhaps matching TRBD1 (6 bases). Per germline, CDR1 SNHLY and CDR2 FYNNEI. V gave up 6 bases and J gave up 11 bases, with 20 bases separating them. The length of the CDR3 is 15 residues. CDR3 DNA sequence: TGTGCCAGCAGAGGGGGACTGGAGCCCGGCGCACCCCTCCACTTT. This sequence encodes CASRGGLEPGAPLHF.

This clone has only a few counts. The V call is TRBV28, the J call TRBJ1-1; TRBD1 aligns across 11 bases. The trim removed 1 base at V and 1 base at J, leaving 5 bases unmatched. The CDR3 consists of 17 residues. The V gene's germline CDR1 is MDHEN and CDR2 SYDVKM. The CDR3, as DNA: TGTGCCAGCAGTTTATCCGGACAGGGGGCCGGGAACACTGAAGCTTTCTTT. It translates to CASSLSGQGAGNTEAFF.

This chain links TRBV10-3 with TRBJ1-1; D is unclear. The V and J ends lost 10 bases and 7 bases respectively, with 13 bases between them. The germline CDR1 and CDR2 sequences are ENHRY and SYGVKD. The CDR3 covers 11 residues. This CDR3 reads CASRGLSEAFF. The CDR3 DNA sequence: TGTGCCAGTCGGGGTCTGAGTGAAGCTTTCTTT.

The chain recombines TRBV6-6 with TRBJ1-2; D gene unclear. Trimming shortened V by 2 bases and J by 5 bases, and 9 bases separated the two germline ends. The CDR3 extends over 13 amino acids. CDR1 is MNHNY and CDR2 is SVGAGI in the germline V gene (reference sequence). CDR3 amino acids: CASSYAAEYGYTF. The CDR3 region has the DNA TGTGCCAGCAGTTACGCGGCAGAGTATGGCTACACCTTC.

As concerns this clone: Other DNA variants within this sample encode the same CDR3. The chain is built from TRBV5-1 and TRBJ2-2; D might be TRBD1 (6 bases). The germline gives CDR1 SGHRS, CDR2 YFSETQ. CDR3 length: 15 residues. V dropped 0 bases and J dropped 1 base, with 7 bases sitting between them. The CDR3 loop reads CASSLGTENTGELFF. The CDR3 DNA follows: TGCGCCAGCAGCTTGGGGACAGAGAACACCGGGGAGCTGTTTTTT.